This T cell receptor beta chain was documented in a study of CD8 T cells in Susac syndrome. The CDR3 is made up of 10 amino acids. Germline CDR1 SQVTM, CDR2 ANQGSEA. V was shortened by 6 bases and J by 9 bases, with 12 bases between the two germline ends. This clonotype turned up a few times. Its matching antigen is unknown. General study points: The study recognized that its TCR sequencing and HLA analysis covered a relatively small number of individuals.

Sequencing of TCR beta was performed on blood CD8+ and CD4+ T cells. It was negative isolation that provided the CD8+ and CD4+ T cells, whereas TEMRA cells were enriched by FACS. Reverse transcription used about 0.5 to 1 ug RNA and random hexamers. Amplification of TCR beta CDR3 spanned 54 Vbeta and 13 Jbeta via immunoSEQ multiplex PCR. TCRdb recomputed calls from the immunoSEQ multiplex PCR reads with MiXCR, one row per CDR3 protein. The table has approximately 110,000 distinct CDR3 sequences, over 85% seen once. This clonotype was obtained from a human donor in good health. The sequenced material came from CD4+ T cells from PBMCs. V and J are TRBV29-1 and TRBJ2-7; a weak D match, TRBD1 (6 bases). CDR3 loop: CSVGPDRQYF. The CDR3 coding sequence is TGCAGCGTGGGACCGGACAGGCAGTACTTC.